This TCR beta chain was sequenced during a study of blood T cell repertoires in COVID-19. The CDR3 extends over 13 amino acids. The germline gives CDR1 SGHRS, CDR2 YFSETQ. Deletions cut 0 bases from V and 4 bases from J, with 8 bases between. TCRdb's copy holds only in-frame clones and misses some; the assay was immunoSEQ multiplex PCR. The data contain about 70,000 clones, 75% to 90% of them seen just once; the ten biggest clones take up 4.5% to 5.5%. This clone was detected only a few times. This clonotype was obtained from a man aged 80 or over with acute or convalescent COVID-19. The rearrangement links TRBV5-1 to TRBJ2-7; D is uncertain. Sequenced: peripheral blood. The CDR3 reads CASSLVAEYEQYF. CDR3 nucleotide sequence: TGCGCCAGCAGCTTGGTCGCGGAGTACGAGCAGTACTTC.